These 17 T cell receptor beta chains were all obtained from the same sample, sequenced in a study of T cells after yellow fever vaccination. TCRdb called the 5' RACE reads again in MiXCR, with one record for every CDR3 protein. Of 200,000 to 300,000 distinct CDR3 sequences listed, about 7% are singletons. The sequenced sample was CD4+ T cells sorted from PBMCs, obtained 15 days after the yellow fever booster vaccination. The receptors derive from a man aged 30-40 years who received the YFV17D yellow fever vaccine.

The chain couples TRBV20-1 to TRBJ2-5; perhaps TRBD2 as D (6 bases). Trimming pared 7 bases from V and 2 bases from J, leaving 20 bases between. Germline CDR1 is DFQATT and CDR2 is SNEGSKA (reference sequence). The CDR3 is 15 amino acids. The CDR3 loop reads CSVRGRLGNQETQYF. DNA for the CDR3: TGCAGTGTCCGTGGGAGGCTCGGAAATCAAGAGACCCAGTACTTC.

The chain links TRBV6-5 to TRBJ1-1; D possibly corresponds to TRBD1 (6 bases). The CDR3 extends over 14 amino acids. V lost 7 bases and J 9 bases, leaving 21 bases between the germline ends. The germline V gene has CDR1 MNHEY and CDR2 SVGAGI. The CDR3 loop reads CASTPRDTTGQAFF. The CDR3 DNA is TGTGCCAGCACCCCAAGGGACACAACGGGTCAAGCTTTCTTT.

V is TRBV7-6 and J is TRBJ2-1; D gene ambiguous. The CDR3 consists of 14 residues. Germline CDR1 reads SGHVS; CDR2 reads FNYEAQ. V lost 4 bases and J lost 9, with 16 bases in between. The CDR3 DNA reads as TGTGCCAGCAGCTCTCAAACTCTCGTCGGTGAGCAGTTCTTC. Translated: CASSSQTLVGEQFF. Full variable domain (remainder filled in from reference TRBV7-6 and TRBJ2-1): GAGVSQSPRYKVTKRGQDVALRCDPISGHVSLYWYRQALGQGPEFLTYFNYEAQQDKSGLPNDRFSAERPEGSISTLTIQRTEQRDSAMYRCASSSQTLVGEQFFGPGTRLTVL.

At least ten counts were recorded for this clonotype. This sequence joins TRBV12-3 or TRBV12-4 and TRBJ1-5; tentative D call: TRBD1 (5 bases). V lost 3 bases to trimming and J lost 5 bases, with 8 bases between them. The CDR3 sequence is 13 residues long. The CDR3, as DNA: TGTGCCAGCAGTTTGGGGGGGGATCAGCCCCAGCATTTT. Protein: CASSLGGDQPQHF.

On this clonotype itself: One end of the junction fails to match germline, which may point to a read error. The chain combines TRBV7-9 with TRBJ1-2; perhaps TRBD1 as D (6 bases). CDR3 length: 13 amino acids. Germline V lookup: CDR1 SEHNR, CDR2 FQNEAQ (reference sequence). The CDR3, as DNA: TGTGTCAGCAGCCCTCCTCAGGGGAAGAGCTACACCTTC. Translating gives CVSSPPQGKSYTF.

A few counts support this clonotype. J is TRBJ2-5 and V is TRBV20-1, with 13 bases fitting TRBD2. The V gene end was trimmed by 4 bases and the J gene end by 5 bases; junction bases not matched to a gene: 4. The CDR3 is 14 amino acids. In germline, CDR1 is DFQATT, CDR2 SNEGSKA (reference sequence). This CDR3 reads CSAKTSGGMETQYF. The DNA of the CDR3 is TGCAGTGCTAAGACTAGCGGGGGGATGGAGACCCAGTACTTC.

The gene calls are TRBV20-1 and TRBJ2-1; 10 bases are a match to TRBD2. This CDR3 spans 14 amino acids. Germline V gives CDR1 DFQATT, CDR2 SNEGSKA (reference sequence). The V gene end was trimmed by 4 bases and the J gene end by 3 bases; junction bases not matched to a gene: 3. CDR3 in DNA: TGCAGTGCTACTAGCGGGAGAGACTACAATGAGCAGTTCTTC. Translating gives CSATSGRDYNEQFF.

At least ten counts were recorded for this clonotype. This CDR3 is CASSVAPVGNEQFF. Here the CDR3 DNA reads TGTGCCAGCAGCGTAGCCCCGGTGGGGAATGAGCAGTTCTTC. This sequence joins TRBV9 and TRBJ2-1; D call uncertain. Per germline, CDR1 SGDLS and CDR2 YYNGEE. V dropped 0 bases and J dropped 7 bases, with 11 bases sitting between them. The CDR3 covers 14 residues.

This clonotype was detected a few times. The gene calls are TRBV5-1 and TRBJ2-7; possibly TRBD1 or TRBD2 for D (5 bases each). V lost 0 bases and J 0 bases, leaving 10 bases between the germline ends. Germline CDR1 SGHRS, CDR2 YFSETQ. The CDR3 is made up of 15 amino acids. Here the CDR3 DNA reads TGCGCCAGCAGCTTGGATGAGGGACGCTCCTACGAGCAGTACTTC. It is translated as CASSLDEGRSYEQYF.

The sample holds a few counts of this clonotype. CDR3 loop: CASSEEVLAGDNEQFF. CDR3 bases: TGTGCCAGCAGTGAAGAGGTACTAGCGGGAGACAATGAGCAGTTCTTC. The chain is built from TRBV2 and TRBJ2-1, with 11 bases matching TRBD2. Germline V gene lookup returns CDR1 SNHLY and CDR2 FYNNEI. The CDR3 extends over 16 amino acids. V lost 1 base to trimming and J lost 5 bases; unmatched junction nucleotides: 4.

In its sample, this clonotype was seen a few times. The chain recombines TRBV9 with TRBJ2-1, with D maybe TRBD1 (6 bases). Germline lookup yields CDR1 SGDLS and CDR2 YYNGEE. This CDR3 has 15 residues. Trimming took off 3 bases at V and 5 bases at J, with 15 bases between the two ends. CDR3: CASSGLGAGNNEQFF. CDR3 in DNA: TGTGCCAGCAGCGGGCTGGGGGCTGGTAACAATGAGCAGTTCTTC.

CDR3 loop: CASSPGQRYEQYF. Written as DNA, the CDR3 is TGTGCCAGCAGCCCAGGACAGCGTTACGAGCAGTACTTC. The chain links TRBV6-5 to TRBJ2-7, with D possibly TRBD1 on 6 matching bases. Trimming pared 6 bases from V and 4 bases from J, leaving 13 bases between. The CDR3 totals 13 residues. Germline lookup yields CDR1 MNHEY and CDR2 SVGAGI.

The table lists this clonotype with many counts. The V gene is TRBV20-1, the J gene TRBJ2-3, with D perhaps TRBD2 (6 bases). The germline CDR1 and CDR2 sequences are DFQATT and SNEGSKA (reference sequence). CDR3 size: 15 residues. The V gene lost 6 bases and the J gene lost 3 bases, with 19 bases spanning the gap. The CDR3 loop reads CSAPGQRVYTDTQYF. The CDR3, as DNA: TGCAGTGCGCCCGGTCAGCGGGTTTATACAGATACGCAGTATTTT.

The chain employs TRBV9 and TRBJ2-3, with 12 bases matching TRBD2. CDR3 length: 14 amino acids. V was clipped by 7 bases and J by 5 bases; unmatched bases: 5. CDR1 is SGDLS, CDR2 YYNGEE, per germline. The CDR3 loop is CASGTSGSGDTQYF. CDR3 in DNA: TGTGCCAGCGGGACTAGCGGGTCAGGAGATACGCAGTATTTT. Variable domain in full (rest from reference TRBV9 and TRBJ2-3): DSGVTQTPKHLITATGQRVTLRCSPRSGDLSVYWYQQSLDQGLQFLIQYYNGEERAKGNILERFSAQQFPDLHSELNLSSLELGDSALYFCASGTSGSGDTQYFGPGTRLTVL.

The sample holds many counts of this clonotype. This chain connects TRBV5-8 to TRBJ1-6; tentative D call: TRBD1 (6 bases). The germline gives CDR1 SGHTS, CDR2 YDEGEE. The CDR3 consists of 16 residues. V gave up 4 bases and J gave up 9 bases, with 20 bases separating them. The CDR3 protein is CASSQDSHWGGSPLHF. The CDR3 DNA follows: TGTGCCAGCAGCCAGGACAGCCACTGGGGCGGTTCACCCCTCCACTTT. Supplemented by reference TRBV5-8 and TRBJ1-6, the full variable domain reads EAGVTQSPTHLIKTRGQQATLRCSPISGHTSVYWYQQALGLGLQFLLWYDEGEERNRGNFPPRFSGRQFPNYSSELNVNALELEDSALYLCASSQDSHWGGSPLHFGNGTRLTVT.

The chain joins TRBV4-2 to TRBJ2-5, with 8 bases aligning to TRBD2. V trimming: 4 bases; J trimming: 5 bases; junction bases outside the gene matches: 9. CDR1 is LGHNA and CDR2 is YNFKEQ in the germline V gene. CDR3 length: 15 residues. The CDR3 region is CASSPAGVGGETQYF. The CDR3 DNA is TGTGCCAGCAGCCCAGCGGGAGTCGGGGGGGAGACCCAGTACTTC.

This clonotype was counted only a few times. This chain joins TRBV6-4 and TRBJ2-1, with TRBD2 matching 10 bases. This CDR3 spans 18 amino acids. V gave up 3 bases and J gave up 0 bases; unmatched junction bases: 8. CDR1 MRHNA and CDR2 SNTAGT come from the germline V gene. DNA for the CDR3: TGTGCCAGCAGTGAGGTAGCGGGAGGTCCGGGCTCCTACAATGAGCAGTTCTTC. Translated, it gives CASSEVAGGPGSYNEQFF.